Listed here are 27 T cell receptor beta chains from one sample, sequenced in a study of regulatory and conventional T cells in RAG deficiency. The sorted conventional CD4+ T cells were CD25-low and CD127-high, with genomic DNA sequenced. TCRdb's copy holds only in-frame clones and misses some; the assay was immunoSEQ multiplex PCR. Of some 970 clones in the sample, over 70% are singletons; the top ten hold roughly 7.8%. Source material: CD4+ effector T cells sorted from blood. The receptors derive from a human donor with RAG deficiency presenting as combined immunodeficiency.

The count of this clone is one. The rearrangement joins TRBV4-3 to TRBJ2-3, with D hard to call. CDR3 length equals 13 residues. Germline V gene sequence: CDR1 LGHNA, CDR2 YSLEER. The V end was cut by 4 bases, the J end by 5 bases, with 10 bases between. The CDR3 loop is CASSLTIGDTQYF. DNA for the CDR3: TGCGCCAGCAGCCTGACGATAGGAGATACGCAGTATTTT.

In its sample, this clone was seen once. The chain employs TRBV10-2 and TRBJ2-1, with D uncertain. V lost 0 bases, J lost 3 bases, and 12 bases lay in between. The CDR3 consists of 16 residues. CDR1 is WSHSY and CDR2 is SAAADI in the germline V gene. The CDR3 reads CASSESTPADYNEQFF. CDR3 DNA sequence: TGCGCCAGCAGTGAGTCGACTCCTGCTGACTACAATGAGCAGTTCTTC.

The chain uses TRBV18 and TRBJ2-3; D gene unclear. V shed 4 bases and J shed 2 bases, with 4 bases lying between them. CDR3 length: 12 amino acids. In germline, CDR1 is KGHSH, CDR2 LQKENI. CDR3 region: CASSRNTDTQYF. The DNA for the CDR3 is TGTGCCAGCTCACGGAACACAGATACGCAGTATTTT.

As to this clone: At one end, the junction sequence differs from germline, possibly due to a read error. V and J are TRBV11-2 and TRBJ1-1; D is perhaps TRBD1 (6 bases). In germline, CDR1 is SGHAT, CDR2 FQNNGV. This CDR3 is built from 13 residues. The CDR3 nucleotides are TGTGCCAGCAGCCTAGAGGGGGTCACTGAAGCTTTCTTT. Its translation: CASSLEGVTEAFF.

The gene calls are TRBV28 and TRBJ2-1; TRBD1 is a possible D gene (5 bases). The ends were cut back, 6 bases at V and 5 bases at J, with 8 bases in the middle. CDR1 and CDR2 from the germline V gene are MDHEN and SYDVKM. This CDR3 is built from 12 residues. The CDR3 DNA follows: TGTGCCAGCAGACAGGCGGACAATGAGCAGTTCTTC. Encoded protein: CASRQADNEQFF.

V gene TRBV28 combines with J gene TRBJ2-1, with D hard to call. The CDR3 spans 15 residues. V dropped 2 bases and J dropped 0 bases, with 8 bases sitting between them. The germline CDR1 and CDR2 sequences are MDHEN and SYDVKM. The CDR3 sequence is CASSLPLSSYNEQFF. The CDR3 DNA is TGTGCCAGCAGTTTACCCCTAAGCTCCTACAATGAGCAGTTCTTC.

The J gene is TRBJ2-1, the V gene TRBV11-1; D uncertain. CDR3 length: 12 amino acids. Germline V gives CDR1 SGHAT, CDR2 FQDESV (reference sequence). Trimming cost V 5 bases and J 4 bases, with 6 bases left between them. The CDR3 DNA is TGTGCCAGCAGCCTATGGTACAATGAGCAGTTCTTC. This sequence encodes CASSLWYNEQFF.

The chain joins TRBV18 to TRBJ2-3; D is ambiguous. Trimming stripped 3 bases from V and 6 bases from J, with 4 bases between. The CDR3 length is 11 residues. Per germline, CDR1 KGHSH and CDR2 LQKENI. CDR3 loop: CASSPLDTQYF. CDR3 bases: TGTGCCAGCTCACCCTTGGATACGCAGTATTTT.

This clone occurred a few times. V and J are TRBV21-1 and TRBJ1-5. TRBV21-1 is a known pseudogene. The CDR3 is 17 residues long. CDR3 nucleotide sequence: TGTGCCAGCAGCGTGGCCATAGCTACATGGCATCATCAGCCCCAGCATTTT. Translated: CASSVAIATWHHQPQHF.

The chain recombines TRBV14 with TRBJ2-6, with unresolved D. The germline V gene has CDR1 SGHDN and CDR2 FVKESK. The CDR3 totals 15 residues. V lost 4 bases, J lost 5 bases, and 12 bases lay in between. The CDR3 bases are TGTGCCAGCAGCCCGGAACAAAGTCGGGCCAACGTCCTGACTTTC. Its protein product is CASSPEQSRANVLTF.

CDR3 DNA sequence: TGCGCCAGCAGTCTGACAGGAGGATCGCGAAAGACCTATGGCTACACCTTC. Its protein is CASSLTGGSRKTYGYTF. The V gene is TRBV10-1, the J gene TRBJ1-2; D possibly corresponds to TRBD1 (6 bases). With 5 bases removed from V and 4 bases from J, the gap between germline ends came to 23 bases. The germline gives CDR1 WNHNN, CDR2 SYGVQD (reference sequence). The CDR3 is 17 residues long.

The V gene is TRBV9, the J gene TRBJ1-5, with D unclear. From germline, CDR1 is SGDLS and CDR2 YYNGEE. The V end was cut by 4 bases, the J end by 0 bases, with 5 bases between. This CDR3 has 13 residues. The CDR3 loop is CASSPYSNQPQHF. The CDR3, as DNA: TGTGCCAGCAGCCCCTATAGCAATCAGCCCCAGCATTTT. Combining the CDR3 with reference TRBV9 and TRBJ1-5 gives the whole variable domain DSGVTQTPKHLITATGQRVTLRCSPRSGDLSVYWYQQSLDQGLQFLIQYYNGEERAKGNILERFSAQQFPDLHSELNLSSLELGDSALYFCASSPYSNQPQHFGDGTRLSIL.

The rearrangement links TRBV5-1 to TRBJ2-1; D unclear. From germline, CDR1 is SGHRS and CDR2 YFSETQ. The CDR3 has 11 residues. Trimming removed 1 base at V and 9 bases at J, with 5 bases between. CDR3 sequence reads: CASSLHGEQFF. CDR3 DNA: TGCGCCAGCAGCTTGCACGGTGAGCAGTTCTTC.

V and J are TRBV9 and TRBJ2-3; D unresolved. Germline CDR1 SGDLS, CDR2 YYNGEE. The CDR3 runs to 13 residues. Trimming shortened V by 0 bases and J by 4 bases, and 6 bases separated the two germline ends. CDR3 DNA: TGTGCCAGCAGCGTAGTCTATTCAGATACGCAGTATTTT. This encodes CASSVVYSDTQYF.

This sequence joins TRBV11-1 and TRBJ2-7; no reliable D call. Trimming cost V 5 bases and J 2 bases, with 4 bases left between them. The CDR3 length is 11 residues. Germline CDR1 reads SGHAT; CDR2 reads FQDESV (reference sequence). The CDR3 sequence: CASSRPYEQYF. Here the CDR3 DNA reads TGTGCCAGCAGCCGTCCCTACGAGCAGTACTTC.

The chain has TRBV9 and TRBJ2-3, with D unresolved. CDR1 is SGDLS, CDR2 YYNGEE, per germline. The germline V and J ends were trimmed by 4 bases and 0 bases, with 3 bases remaining between them. The CDR3 length is 12 residues. CDR3 region: CASSFSTDTQYF. The DNA of the CDR3 is TGTGCCAGCAGCTTTAGCACAGATACGCAGTATTTT.

The V call is TRBV6-5, the J call TRBJ2-7; D not certain. The CDR3 extends over 12 amino acids. Germline V gene sequence: CDR1 MNHEY, CDR2 SVGAGI. With 8 bases removed from V and 2 bases from J, the gap between germline ends came to 10 bases. The CDR3 loop reads CASSSFPYEQYF. The CDR3 region has the DNA TGTGCCAGCTCTTCATTCCCCTACGAGCAGTACTTC.

The chain is built from TRBV9 and TRBJ2-3; no reliable D call. This CDR3 contains 12 residues. Trimming took 2 bases from V and 0 from J, leaving 1 base between them. The V gene's germline CDR1 is SGDLS and CDR2 YYNGEE. DNA for the CDR3: TGTGCCAGCAGCGTTAGCACAGATACGCAGTATTTT. Amino acids: CASSVSTDTQYF.

This clone was counted between two and nine times. The chain combines TRBV7-9 with TRBJ2-3; D remains unclear. Germline V gene sequence: CDR1 SEHNR, CDR2 FQNEAQ (reference sequence). This CDR3 contains 12 residues. The V and J ends lost 3 bases and 2 bases respectively, with 3 bases between them. This CDR3 reads CASSFPTDTQYF. CDR3 in DNA: TGTGCCAGCAGCTTTCCCACAGATACGCAGTATTTT.

The count of this clone is one. V is TRBV7-6 and J is TRBJ2-6, with D uncertain. Trimming removed 5 bases from V and 5 bases from J, with 19 bases in between. The CDR3 sequence is 17 residues long. Germline CDR1 is SGHVS and CDR2 is FNYEAQ. The CDR3 DNA sequence: TGTGCCAGCAGCAAATGTTTCTCACAAAGTCGGGCCAACGTCCTGACTTTC. Protein: CASSKCFSQSRANVLTF.

This chain links TRBV6-8 with TRBJ1-4; D unclear. This CDR3 region has 11 residues. CDR1 and CDR2 from the germline V gene are MNHGY and SAAAGT. V was clipped by 2 bases and J by 7 bases, with 2 bases between them. DNA of the CDR3: TGTGCCAGCAGTTACGGTGAAAAACTGTTTTTT. Translated, it gives CASSYGEKLFF.

The J gene is TRBJ2-7, the V gene TRBV4-1; no clear D gene. The germline V gene encodes CDR1 MGHRA and CDR2 YSYEKL. The CDR3 length is 12 residues. V lost 0 bases to trimming and J lost 3 bases, with 3 bases between them. The CDR3 sequence is CASSQEFYEQYF. Written as DNA, the CDR3 is TGCGCCAGCAGCCAAGAGTTCTACGAGCAGTACTTC.

The rearrangement links TRBV6-8 to TRBJ2-7, with D uncertain. V was cut by 5 bases and J by 2 bases, with 4 bases left in between. From germline, CDR1 is MNHGY and CDR2 SAAAGT. The CDR3 runs 11 residues. Here the CDR3 reads CASSQAYEQYF. In DNA form, the CDR3 reads TGTGCCAGCAGTCAAGCCTACGAGCAGTACTTC.

This rearrangement joins TRBV27 to TRBJ1-3; no firm D call. Germline CDR1 MNHEY, CDR2 SMNVEV (reference sequence). The CDR3 runs to 15 residues. The V and J ends lost 4 bases and 0 bases respectively, with 10 bases between them. As DNA, the CDR3 is TGTGCCAGCAGTTCATCATTCCACTCTGGAAACACCATATATTTT. Translation gives CASSSSFHSGNTIYF.

This chain links TRBV28 with TRBJ2-3, with D unresolved. Per germline, CDR1 MDHEN and CDR2 SYDVKM. The CDR3 spans 12 residues. V lost 7 bases and J 0 bases, leaving 5 bases between the germline ends. The CDR3 nucleotides are TGTGCCAGCACGATTAGCACAGATACGCAGTATTTT. Its protein is CASTISTDTQYF.

V is TRBV5-1 and J is TRBJ2-7; no firm D call. Germline V lookup: CDR1 SGHRS, CDR2 YFSETQ. Trimming took off 4 bases at V and 0 bases at J, with 2 bases between the two ends. The CDR3 contains 11 residues. CDR3 coding DNA: TGCGCCAGCAGCGACTCCTACGAGCAGTACTTC. Protein sequence: CASSDSYEQYF.

V gene TRBV5-1 combines with J gene TRBJ2-3; D ambiguous. Trimming cost V 2 bases and J 2 bases, with 6 bases left between them. This CDR3 is built from 13 residues. The germline V gene has CDR1 SGHRS and CDR2 YFSETQ. The CDR3 spells CASSLRPTDTQYF. In DNA, the CDR3 is TGCGCCAGCAGCTTAAGACCCACAGATACGCAGTATTTT.